The 15 T cell receptor beta chains given below trace back to one sample, sequenced in a study of regulatory T cells in long-lasting Graves disease. Researchers made TCR beta libraries by using iRepertoire HTBI primers and running Arm-PCR on CDR3 regions. Via MiXCR, TCRdb re-called the multiplex PCR reads, giving one row per CDR3 protein. This sample has approximately 470,000 distinct CDR3 sequences, with around 15% found just once. Specified time point: newly diagnosed GD, antithyroid drugs for less than 3 months. The TCR library was made from RNA that had been extracted from PBMCs in TRIzol. These data also formed part of another study, on T cells in Graves' hyperthyroidism and ophthalmopathy.

The sample here was peripheral blood mononuclear cells (PBMCs), taken at new diagnosis, from a patient treated with antithyroid drugs. The receptors were sampled from a man aged 35 to 55 with Graves disease.

The chain recombines TRBV5-4 with TRBJ2-3; D is possibly TRBD1 (7 bases). Trimming left V 0 bases short and J 2 bases short, with 10 bases between. In germline, CDR1 is SGHNT, CDR2 YYREEE (reference sequence). The CDR3 length is 15 residues. The CDR3 nucleotides read TGTGCCAGCAGCTTGGTGGAGGGGGCCACAGATACGCAGTATTTT. Amino acids: CASSLVEGATDTQYF.

This clonotype has a count of ten or more. The chain joins TRBV20-1 to TRBJ2-7, with D possibly called TRBD1 or TRBD2 (6 bases each). The CDR3 runs to 13 residues. With 4 bases removed from V and 0 bases from J, the gap between germline ends came to 10 bases. CDR1 DFQATT and CDR2 SNEGSKA come from the germline V gene (reference sequence). The CDR3 region has the DNA TGCAGTGCTAAGTGGGGGGCCTCCTACGAGCAGTACTTC. This sequence encodes CSAKWGASYEQYF.

On this clonotype itself: A much larger clone is a single base away; this may be a read error. V and J are TRBV20-1 and TRBJ2-1, with D possibly TRBD2 on 5 matching bases. Germline CDR1 DFQATT, CDR2 SNEGSKA (reference sequence). CDR3 size: 10 residues. Here the CDR3 DNA reads TGCAGCGGGCGCCTCGAGGGGCAGTTCTTC. It encodes CSGRLEGQFF.

This clonotype has a count of ten or more. The V and J genes are TRBV29-1 and TRBJ1-1; D gene unclear. Per the germline V gene, CDR1 is SQVTM and CDR2 is ANQGSEA. The CDR3 has 11 amino acids. Trimming took off 7 bases at V and 8 bases at J, with 14 bases between the two ends. This chain's CDR3 is CSAGRVPEAFF. The CDR3 nucleotides read TGCAGCGCCGGACGAGTACCCGAAGCTTTCTTT. Based on the CDR3 plus reference TRBV29-1 and TRBJ1-1, the full variable domain is SAVISQKPSRDICQRGTSLTIQCQVDSQVTMMFWYRQQPGQSLTLIATANQGSEATYESGFVIDKFPISRPNLTFSTLTVSNMSPEDSSIYLCSAGRVPEAFFGQGTRLTVV.

This clonotype was counted many times. V is TRBV6-1 and J is TRBJ2-1; 7 nucleotides match TRBD1. Looked up from germline, CDR1 is MNHNS and CDR2 is SASEGT. This CDR3 is 17 amino acids long. The junction had 10 bases not matched to a gene; V was cut back by 5 bases and J by 0 bases. In nucleotides, the CDR3 is TGTGCCAGCAGTACCAAACGACAGGGTGACTCCTACAATGAGCAGTTCTTC. Its protein product is CASSTKRQGDSYNEQFF.

At least ten counts were recorded for this clonotype. This sequence joins TRBV18 and TRBJ1-4; D gene unclear. The CDR3 extends over 15 amino acids. The ends were cut back, 3 bases at V and 7 bases at J, with 15 bases in the middle. Looked up from germline, CDR1 is KGHSH and CDR2 is LQKENI. CDR3 sequence: CASSPPGRVSEKLFF. The CDR3 DNA follows: TGTGCCAGCTCACCCCCCGGGCGCGTCAGTGAAAAACTGTTTTTT. The variable domain in full, completed from reference TRBV18 and TRBJ1-4, reads NAGVMQNPRHLVRRRGQEARLRCSPMKGHSHVYWYRQLPEEGLKFMVYLQKENIIDESGMPKERFSAEFPKEGPSILRIQQVVRGDSAAYFCASSPPGRVSEKLFFGSGTQLSVL.

This clonotype was seen ten or more times. V gene TRBV5-1 combines with J gene TRBJ2-3; TRBD1 agrees at 7 bases. CDR3 length equals 13 residues. The V gene's germline CDR1 is SGHRS and CDR2 YFSETQ. The V and J ends lost 4 bases and 5 bases, in that order; junction bases with no gene match: 4. The CDR3, as DNA: TGCGCCAGCAGCCAACCAGGGGGAGATACGCAGTATTTT. It translates to CASSQPGGDTQYF.

This clonotype occurred many times. The chain has TRBV29-1 and TRBJ2-5; 7 nucleotides match TRBD1. The CDR3 spans 12 residues. Trimming at V came to 8 bases and at J to 5 bases, leaving 8 bases not matched to a gene. CDR1 and CDR2 (germline): SQVTM, ANQGSEA. The CDR3 bases are TGCAGCATGATGACAGGGTGGGAGACCCAGTACTTC. Translated: CSMMTGWETQYF.

The genes are TRBV20-1 and TRBJ2-5; 9 positions match TRBD2. CDR3 length equals 18 residues. In germline, CDR1 is DFQATT, CDR2 SNEGSKA (reference sequence). The V and J ends lost 0 bases and 5 bases, in that order; junction bases with no gene match: 16. In DNA, the CDR3 is TGCAGTGCTAGAGATTGGGGTGAAGCTAGCGGGAATTTGGAGACCCAGTACTTC. Its protein is CSARDWGEASGNLETQYF.

This clonotype was detected many times. The J gene is TRBJ2-3, the V gene TRBV2, with TRBD2 identical over 9 bases. The V segment lost 10 bases and the J segment 2 bases; nucleotides outside the gene matches: 4. The CDR3 is 13 residues long. The germline V gene has CDR1 SNHLY and CDR2 FYNNEI. The CDR3 region has the DNA TGTGCCATCACTAGCGGGCTCACAGATACGCAGTATTTT. Residues: CAITSGLTDTQYF.

This clonotype came up many times. This sequence joins TRBV5-1 and TRBJ2-1, with 11 bases matching TRBD2. With 6 bases clipped from V and 3 bases from J, the junction kept 5 bases outside the gene matches. Germline assignment: CDR1 SGHRS and CDR2 YFSETQ. The CDR3 totals 15 residues. The CDR3 loop reads CASTFSGRVYNEQFF. CDR3 DNA: TGCGCCAGCACCTTTAGCGGGAGGGTCTACAATGAGCAGTTCTTC.

This clonotype was observed at least ten times. The chain recombines TRBV20-1 with TRBJ2-7; the D gene could be TRBD1 or TRBD2 (5 bases each). The CDR3 contains 14 residues. V lost 3 bases to trimming and J lost 2 bases, with 14 bases between them. CDR1 DFQATT and CDR2 SNEGSKA come from the germline V gene (reference sequence). CDR3 in amino acids: CSASPPGRAYEQYF. CDR3 sequence (DNA): TGCAGTGCTAGCCCTCCGGGACGGGCCTACGAGCAGTACTTC.

About this clonotype itself: A much larger clone differs by one base, so this may be a read error. The chain employs TRBV7-2 and TRBJ2-1; 7 nucleotides align to TRBD2. Matching the DNA end better, TRBJ2-7 makes the J call doubtful. The germline gives CDR1 SGHTA, CDR2 FQGNSA. The CDR3 runs 16 residues. The CDR3: CASSLVGGRTYNEQYF. The CDR3 nucleotides read TGTGCCAGCAGCTTAGTAGGCGGGAGAACCTACAATGAGCAGTACTTC.

The CDR3 DNA reads TGTGCCAGCAGCCGTTGGGGACTCATGAACACTGAAGCTTTCTTT. It yields the protein CASSRWGLMNTEAFF. The chain is built from TRBV3-1 and TRBJ1-1, with D possibly matching TRBD1 (5 bases). There are 15 residues in the CDR3. The V and J ends lost 4 bases and 0 bases respectively, with 12 bases between them. CDR1 and CDR2 (germline): LGHDT, YNNKEL (reference sequence).

The chain has TRBV5-1 and TRBJ2-2; D uncertain. Germline V gene data show CDR1 as SGHRS and CDR2 as YFSETQ. V was clipped by 5 bases and J by 5 bases, with 7 bases between them. The CDR3 runs to 12 residues. The CDR3 here is CASRRETGELFF. The CDR3, as DNA: TGCGCCAGCAGACGCGAGACCGGGGAGCTGTTTTTT. Full variable domain (missing parts from reference TRBV5-1 and TRBJ2-2): KAGVTQTPRYLIKTRGQQVTLSCSPISGHRSVSWYQQTPGQGLQFLFEYFSETQRNKGNFPGRFSGRQFSNSRSEMNVSTLELGDSALYLCASRRETGELFFGEGSRLTVL.